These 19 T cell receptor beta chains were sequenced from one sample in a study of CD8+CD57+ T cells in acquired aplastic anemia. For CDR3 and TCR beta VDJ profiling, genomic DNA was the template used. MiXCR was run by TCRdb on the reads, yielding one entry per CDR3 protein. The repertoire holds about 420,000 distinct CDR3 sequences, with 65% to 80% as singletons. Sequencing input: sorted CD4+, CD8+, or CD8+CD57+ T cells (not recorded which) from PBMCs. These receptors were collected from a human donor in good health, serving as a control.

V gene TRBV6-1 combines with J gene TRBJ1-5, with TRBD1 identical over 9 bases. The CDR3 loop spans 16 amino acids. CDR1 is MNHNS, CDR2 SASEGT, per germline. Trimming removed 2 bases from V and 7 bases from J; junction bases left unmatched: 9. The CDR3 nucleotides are TGTGCCAGCAGTGAACACCGGGACAGGGCAGGACAGCCCCAGCATTTT. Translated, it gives CASSEHRDRAGQPQHF.

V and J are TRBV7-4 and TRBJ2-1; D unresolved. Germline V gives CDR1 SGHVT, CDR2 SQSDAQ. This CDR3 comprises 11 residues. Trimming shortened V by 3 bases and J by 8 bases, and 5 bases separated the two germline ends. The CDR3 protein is CASSFRDEQFF. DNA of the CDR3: TGTGCCAGCAGCTTCCGTGATGAGCAGTTCTTC.

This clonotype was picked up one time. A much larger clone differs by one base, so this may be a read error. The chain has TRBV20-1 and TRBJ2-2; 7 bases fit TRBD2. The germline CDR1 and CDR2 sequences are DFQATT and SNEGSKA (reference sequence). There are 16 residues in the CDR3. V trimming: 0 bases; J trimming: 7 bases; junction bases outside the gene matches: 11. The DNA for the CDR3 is TGCAGTGCTAGAGATGCCGGGGGGACCGGGTACGGGGAGCTGTTTTTT. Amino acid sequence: CSARDAGGTGYGELFF.

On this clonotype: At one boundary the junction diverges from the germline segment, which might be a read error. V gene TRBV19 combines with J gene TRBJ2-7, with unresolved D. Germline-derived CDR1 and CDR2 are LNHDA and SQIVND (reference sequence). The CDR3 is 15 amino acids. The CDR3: CAISSGQLASYGQNF. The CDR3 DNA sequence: TGTGCCATCAGTAGTGGGCAGCTGGCATCCTATGGGCAGAACTTC.

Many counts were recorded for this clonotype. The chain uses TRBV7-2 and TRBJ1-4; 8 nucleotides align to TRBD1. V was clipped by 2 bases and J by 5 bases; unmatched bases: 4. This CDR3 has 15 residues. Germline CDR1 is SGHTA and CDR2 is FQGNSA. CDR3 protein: CASSLQTGANEKLFF. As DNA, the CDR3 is TGTGCCAGCAGCTTACAGACAGGGGCAAATGAAAAACTGTTTTTT.

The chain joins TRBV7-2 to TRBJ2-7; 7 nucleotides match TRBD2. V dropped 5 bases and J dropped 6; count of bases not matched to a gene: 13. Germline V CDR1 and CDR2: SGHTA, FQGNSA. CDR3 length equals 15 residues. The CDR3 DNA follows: TGTGCCAGCAGCATGGGAGGGGATAGCTCCCCCGAGCAGTACTTC. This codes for CASSMGGDSSPEQYF.

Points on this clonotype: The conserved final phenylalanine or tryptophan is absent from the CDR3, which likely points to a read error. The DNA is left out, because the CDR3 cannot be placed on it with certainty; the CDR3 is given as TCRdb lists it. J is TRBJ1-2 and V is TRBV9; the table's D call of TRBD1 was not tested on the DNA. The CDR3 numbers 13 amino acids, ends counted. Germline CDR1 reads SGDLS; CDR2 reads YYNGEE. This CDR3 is CASSVEAGRGKEI.

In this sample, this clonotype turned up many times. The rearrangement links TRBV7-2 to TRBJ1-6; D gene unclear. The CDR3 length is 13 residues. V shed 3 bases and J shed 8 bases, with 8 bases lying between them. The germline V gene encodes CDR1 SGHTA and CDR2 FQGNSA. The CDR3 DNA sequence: TGTGCCAGCAGCTTCCAGTTTGATTCACCCCTCCACTTT. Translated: CASSFQFDSPLHF. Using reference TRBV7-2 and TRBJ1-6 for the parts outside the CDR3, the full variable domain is GAGVSQSPSNKVTEKGKDVELRCDPISGHTALYWYRQSLGQGLEFLIYFQGNSAPDKSGLPSDRFSAERTGGSVSTLTIQRTQQEDSAVYLCASSFQFDSPLHFGNGTRLTVT.

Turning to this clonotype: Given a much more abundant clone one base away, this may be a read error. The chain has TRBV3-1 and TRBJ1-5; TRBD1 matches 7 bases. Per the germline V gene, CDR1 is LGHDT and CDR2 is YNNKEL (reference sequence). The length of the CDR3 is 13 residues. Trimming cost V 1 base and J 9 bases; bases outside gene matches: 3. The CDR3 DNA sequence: TGTGCCAGCAGCCAAGTTGAGGGGGCGCCCCAGCATTTT. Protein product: CASSQVEGAPQHF.

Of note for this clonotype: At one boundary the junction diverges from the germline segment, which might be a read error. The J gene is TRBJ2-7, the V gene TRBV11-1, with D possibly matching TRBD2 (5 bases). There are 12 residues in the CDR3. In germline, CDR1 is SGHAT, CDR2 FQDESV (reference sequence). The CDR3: CASSQERGEQYF. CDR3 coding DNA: TGCGCCAGCAGCCAGGAGAGAGGGGAGCAGTACTTC.

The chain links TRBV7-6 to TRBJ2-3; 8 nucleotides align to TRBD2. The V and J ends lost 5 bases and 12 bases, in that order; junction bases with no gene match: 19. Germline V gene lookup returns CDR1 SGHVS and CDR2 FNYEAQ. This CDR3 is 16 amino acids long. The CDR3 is CASSRTSRGGGETQYF. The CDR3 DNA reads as TGTGCCAGCAGCCGGACTAGCCGGGGAGGTGGGGAGACCCAGTATTTT.

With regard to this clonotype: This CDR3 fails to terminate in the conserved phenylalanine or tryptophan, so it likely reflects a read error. CDR3 coding DNA: TGTGCCAGTAGCTTTACAGCCAAGGGCTCCTACAACCAGTACTAC. It codes for CASSFTAKGSYNQYY. V gene TRBV19 combines with J gene TRBJ2-7; D gene unclear. Germline lookup yields CDR1 LNHDA and CDR2 SQIVND (reference sequence). V dropped 6 bases and J dropped 10 bases, with 25 bases sitting between them. This CDR3 has 15 residues.

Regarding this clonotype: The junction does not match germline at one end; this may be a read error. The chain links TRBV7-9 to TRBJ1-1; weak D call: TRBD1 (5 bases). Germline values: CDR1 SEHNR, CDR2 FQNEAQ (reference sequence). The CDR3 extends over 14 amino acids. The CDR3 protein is CASSSGEAGTEAFF. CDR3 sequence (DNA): TGTGCCAGCAGTTCTGGAGAGGCGGGGACTGAGGCTTTCTTT.

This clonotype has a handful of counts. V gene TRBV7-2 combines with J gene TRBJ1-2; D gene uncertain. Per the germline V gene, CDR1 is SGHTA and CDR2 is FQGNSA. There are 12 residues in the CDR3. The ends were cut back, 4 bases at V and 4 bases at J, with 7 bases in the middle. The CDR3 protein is CASSSSGYGYTF. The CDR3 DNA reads TGTGCCAGCAGCTCCTCGGGCTATGGCTACACCTTC.

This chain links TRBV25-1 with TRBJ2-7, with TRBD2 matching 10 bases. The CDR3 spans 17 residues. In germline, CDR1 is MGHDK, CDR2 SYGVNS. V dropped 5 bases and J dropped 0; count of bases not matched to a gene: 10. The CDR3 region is CASSLVMSSGSSYEQYF. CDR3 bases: TGTGCCAGCAGTCTGGTCATGTCTAGCGGGAGCTCCTACGAGCAGTACTTC.

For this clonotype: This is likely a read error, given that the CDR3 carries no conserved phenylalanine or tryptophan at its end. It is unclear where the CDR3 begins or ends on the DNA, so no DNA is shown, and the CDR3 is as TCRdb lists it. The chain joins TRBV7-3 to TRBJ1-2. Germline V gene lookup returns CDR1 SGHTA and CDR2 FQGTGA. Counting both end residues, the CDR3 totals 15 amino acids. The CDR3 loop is CASSLNAAGPYGSQV.

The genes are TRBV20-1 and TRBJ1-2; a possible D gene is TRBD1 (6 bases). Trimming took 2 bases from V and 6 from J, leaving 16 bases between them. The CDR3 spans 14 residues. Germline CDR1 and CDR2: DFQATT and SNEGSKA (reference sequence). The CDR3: CSARTGLAADGYTF. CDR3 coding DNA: TGCAGTGCTAGAACAGGGTTAGCCGCAGATGGCTACACCTTC.

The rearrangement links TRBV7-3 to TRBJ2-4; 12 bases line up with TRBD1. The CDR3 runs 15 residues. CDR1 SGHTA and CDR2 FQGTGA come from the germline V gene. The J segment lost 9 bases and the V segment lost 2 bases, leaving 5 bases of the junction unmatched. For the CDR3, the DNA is TGTGCCAGCAGCTTAGCGGGACAGGGGGCAAGCATTCAGTACTTC. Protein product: CASSLAGQGASIQYF.

The CDR3 spells CASSTGQGFGYTF. The CDR3 DNA is TGTGCCAGCAGCACGGGACAGGGGTTTGGCTACACCTTC. This sequence joins TRBV7-2 and TRBJ1-2, with TRBD1 identical over 10 bases. Germline CDR1 is SGHTA and CDR2 is FQGNSA. Trimming cost V 5 bases and J 7 bases; bases outside gene matches: 4. The CDR3 is 13 residues long.